These 12 T cell receptor beta chains were all obtained from the same sample, sequenced in a study of CD8 T cells in Susac syndrome. The RNA, about 0.45 to 1 ug, was put through reverse transcription using random hexamers. TCRdb re-derived calls from the immunoSEQ multiplex PCR reads in MiXCR, one entry per CDR3 protein. The sample holds about 210,000 distinct CDR3 sequences, about 95% seen once. The sequenced sample consisted of CD4+ T cells from PBMCs. The origin of the receptors is a human donor with multiple sclerosis.

This clonotype was seen a single time. The CDR3 here is CATSRDQRGGSPLHF. The CDR3 coding sequence is TGTGCCACCAGCAGAGATCAGCGGGGGGGGTCACCCCTCCACTTT. The rearrangement uses TRBV15 and TRBJ1-6; a weak D match, TRBD1 (5 bases). Germline CDR1 LNHNV, CDR2 YYDKDF (reference sequence). V was clipped by 0 bases and J by 10 bases, with 13 bases between them. This CDR3 contains 15 residues.

J is TRBJ1-2 and V is TRBV5-4; D possibly corresponds to TRBD1 (5 bases). Trimming took off 4 bases at V and 3 bases at J, with 13 bases between the two ends. Germline CDR1 and CDR2: SGHNT and YYREEE (reference sequence). The CDR3 loop spans 14 amino acids. The DNA of the CDR3 is TGTGCCAGCAGCGCCCGGTTCAGGGACTATGGCTACACCTTC. This translates into CASSARFRDYGYTF.

This clonotype appeared once. In nucleotides, the CDR3 is TGTGCCAGCAGTTATGCCCGCCGAGGGACAGATACGCAGTATTTT. Protein product: CASSYARRGTDTQYF. The chain has TRBV6-5 and TRBJ2-3; weak D call: TRBD2 (5 bases). This CDR3 contains 15 residues. Looked up from germline, CDR1 is MNHEY and CDR2 is SVGAGI. V dropped 3 bases and J dropped 3 bases, with 13 bases sitting between them.

The rearrangement uses TRBV3-1 and TRBJ1-5, with 7 bases lining up with TRBD1. Germline-derived CDR1 and CDR2 are LGHDT and YNNKEL (reference sequence). The length of the CDR3 is 14 residues. The ends lost 1 base at V and 7 bases at J; junction bases unmatched: 4. CDR3 protein: CASSQVPGQQPQHF. CDR3 nucleotides: TGTGCCAGCAGCCAAGTACCGGGACAGCAGCCCCAGCATTTT.

The V and J genes are TRBV3-1 and TRBJ2-2; 9 bases are a match to TRBD2. The CDR3 length is 14 residues. Looked up from germline, CDR1 is LGHDT and CDR2 is YNNKEL (reference sequence). Trimming at V came to 2 bases and at J to 6 bases, leaving 1 base not matched to a gene. In DNA, the CDR3 is TGTGCCAGCAGCCAAACTAGCGGGCCCGGGGAGCTGTTTTTT. It yields the protein CASSQTSGPGELFF.

J is TRBJ2-5 and V is TRBV20-1, with D possibly being TRBD1 or TRBD2 (5 bases each). Germline V gene sequence: CDR1 DFQATT, CDR2 SNEGSKA (reference sequence). V was trimmed by 3 bases and J by 5 bases, leaving 16 bases between them. The CDR3 runs 14 residues. The CDR3 here is CSARGPGTGETQYF. CDR3 DNA sequence: TGCAGTGCTAGGGGCCCCGGGACGGGGGAGACCCAGTACTTC.

The chain employs TRBV7-3 and TRBJ2-1; TRBD2 agrees at 7 bases. V lost 2 bases to trimming and J lost 6 bases; unmatched junction nucleotides: 7. This CDR3 is 15 amino acids long. Per the germline V gene, CDR1 is SGHTA and CDR2 is FQGTGA. Written as DNA, the CDR3 is TGTGCCAGCAGCTTAGTGGGAGGGCCTGGCAATGAGCAGTTCTTC. Its translation is CASSLVGGPGNEQFF. Full variable domain (missing parts from reference TRBV7-3 and TRBJ2-1): GAGVSQTPSNKVTEKGKYVELRCDPISGHTALYWYRQSLGQGPEFLIYFQGTGAADDSGLPNDRFFAVRPEGSVSTLKIQRTERGDSAVYLCASSLVGGPGNEQFFGPGTRLTVL.

The chain joins TRBV5-1 to TRBJ2-3; the D call may be TRBD1 or TRBD2 (5 bases each). V lost 0 bases to trimming and J lost 2 bases, with 10 bases between them. Germline CDR1 and CDR2: SGHRS and YFSETQ. The CDR3 is made up of 15 amino acids. CDR3 sequence: CASSLVGRYTDTQYF. The CDR3 DNA sequence: TGCGCCAGCAGCTTGGTGGGACGTTACACAGATACGCAGTATTTT. The whole variable domain, filled in from reference TRBV5-1 and TRBJ2-3, reads KAGVTQTPRYLIKTRGQQVTLSCSPISGHRSVSWYQQTPGQGLQFLFEYFSETQRNKGNFPGRFSGRQFSNSRSEMNVSTLELGDSALYLCASSLVGRYTDTQYFGPGTRLTVL.

The V and J genes are TRBV29-1 and TRBJ1-4; the D gene is possibly TRBD1 (6 bases). The CDR3 spans 17 residues. V lost 6 bases to trimming and J lost 0 bases, with 20 bases between them. Looked up from germline, CDR1 is SQVTM and CDR2 is ANQGSEA. CDR3 residues: CSVRAPPRGATNEKLFF. CDR3 DNA: TGCAGCGTACGTGCCCCCCCCAGGGGTGCAACTAATGAAAAACTGTTTTTT. The variable domain in full, completed from reference TRBV29-1 and TRBJ1-4, reads SAVISQKPSRDICQRGTSLTIQCQVDSQVTMMFWYRQQPGQSLTLIATANQGSEATYESGFVIDKFPISRPNLTFSTLTVSNMSPEDSSIYLCSVRAPPRGATNEKLFFGSGTQLSVL.

The J gene is TRBJ2-7, the V gene TRBV29-1; 8 nucleotides agree with TRBD1. CDR1 is SQVTM and CDR2 is ANQGSEA in the germline V gene. V lost 2 bases, J lost 2 bases, and 5 bases stayed unmatched. The CDR3 length is 14 residues. The CDR3 bases are TGCAGCGTTGAACCCCGGACAGGGACCTACGAGCAGTACTTC. Its protein product is CSVEPRTGTYEQYF.

V gene TRBV29-1 combines with J gene TRBJ2-1; 11 nucleotides line up with TRBD2. Germline lookup yields CDR1 SQVTM and CDR2 ANQGSEA. The CDR3 totals 14 residues. V was clipped by 7 bases and J by 3 bases; unmatched bases: 5. For the CDR3, the DNA is TGCAGCGCCGTGACTAGCGGGGTCTACAATGAGCAGTTCTTC. Its translation is CSAVTSGVYNEQFF.

The V call is TRBV7-2, the J call TRBJ1-5; TRBD1 is a possible D gene (6 bases). V was cut by 4 bases and J by 4 bases, with 20 bases left in between. CDR3 size: 17 residues. The germline V gene encodes CDR1 SGHTA and CDR2 FQGNSA. CDR3 sequence: CASSSRQERVRNQPQHF. The CDR3 nucleotides read TGTGCCAGCAGCTCCCGACAGGAAAGGGTGAGAAATCAGCCCCAGCATTTT.